Below, 20 T cell receptor beta chains from the same sample are listed, as sequenced in a study of CD8+ T cells in alopecia areata (dated by TCRdb to the late 2010s). Library creation used the immunoSEQ multiplex PCR assay. RNA was extracted from all samples and reverse transcribed into cDNA, which served as template for TCR sequencing. In TCRdb, the immuneACCESS table is reduced to in-frame sequences with V and J assigned. These tables do not hold every clone; where another copy was compared, an unresolved V gene accounts for under half, and the others remain unexplained. This sample comprises 150,000 to 180,000 clones, around 50% of them detected only once. The ten largest clones add up to roughly 19% of the sample. In the paper's terms, the time point label means: baseline before oral tofacitinib. Specimen: CD8+ T cells sorted from blood, collected at week 0. The receptors shown here come from a human donor with alopecia areata.

The chain employs TRBV30 and TRBJ2-1; 10 bases match TRBD2. V was pared by 5 bases and J by 2 bases, with 3 bases of the junction left unmatched. The CDR3 length is 14 residues. Germline V gene sequence: CDR1 GTSNPN, CDR2 SVGIG (reference sequence). Here the CDR3 reads CAWGSGGTYNEQFF. In DNA form, the CDR3 reads TGTGCCTGGGGTAGCGGGGGGACCTACAATGAGCAGTTCTTC.

As to this clone: A read error is possible here, since a much larger clone lies one base away. Other DNA sequences in the same sample also yield this CDR3. The gene calls are TRBV7-6 and TRBJ2-2; D is undetermined. V lost 1 base to trimming and J lost 6 bases, with 3 bases between them. CDR1 is SGHVS, CDR2 FNYEAQ, per germline. The CDR3 runs to 12 residues. The CDR3 sequence is CASSLGAGELFF. The CDR3 nucleotides read TGTGCCAGCAGCTTAGGCGCCGGGGAGCTGTTTTTT.

This chain joins TRBV7-9 and TRBJ2-6; no clear D. V lost 1 base and J lost 2, with 3 bases in between. Germline CDR1 is SEHNR and CDR2 is FQNEAQ (reference sequence). The CDR3 extends over 14 amino acids. For the CDR3, the DNA is TGTGCCAGCAGCTTAGTGGCTGGGGCCAACGTCCTGACTTTC. Its translation is CASSLVAGANVLTF.

The chain joins TRBV6-5 to TRBJ2-7; tentative D call: TRBD2 (6 bases). Germline V CDR1 and CDR2: MNHEY, SVGAGI. This CDR3 has 11 amino acids. Trimming left V 6 bases short and J 7 bases short, with 10 bases between. The CDR3 is CASSRGGEQYF. The CDR3 DNA is TGTGCCAGCAGCCGCGGAGGGGAGCAGTACTTC.

This clone was seen only a few times. The CDR3 DNA sequence: TGTGCCAGCAGCCTAAAATCCTACGAGCAGTACTTC. It is translated as CASSLKSYEQYF. This chain uses TRBV13 with TRBJ2-7; D remains ambiguous. This CDR3 is built from 12 residues. The V end was cut by 5 bases, the J end by 1 base, with 6 bases between. Germline loops: CDR1 PRHDT, CDR2 FYEKMQ (reference sequence).

This clone was recorded a few times. The V and J genes are TRBV29-1 and TRBJ2-7, with TRBD1 identical over 8 bases. CDR3 length equals 14 residues. CDR1 and CDR2 (germline): SQVTM, ANQGSEA. V dropped 4 bases and J dropped 4; count of bases not matched to a gene: 9. The CDR3 sequence is CSVVGDRGIYEQYF. The CDR3 DNA reads as TGCAGCGTTGTAGGAGACAGGGGAATATACGAGCAGTACTTC.

The chain recombines TRBV30 with TRBJ2-1; 8 bases map to TRBD2. The J segment lost 0 bases and the V segment lost 5 bases, leaving 21 bases of the junction unmatched. The germline gives CDR1 GTSNPN, CDR2 SVGIG (reference sequence). The CDR3 is made up of 20 amino acids. The DNA of the CDR3 is TGTGCCTGGGGGGCCATAGCGGGGCCCATAGACCGATTCTCCTACAATGAGCAGTTCTTC. Translating gives CAWGAIAGPIDRFSYNEQFF. Together with reference TRBV30 and TRBJ2-1, the CDR3 gives the full variable domain: SQTIHQWPATLVQPVGSPLSLECTVEGTSNPNLYWYRQAAGRGLQLLFYSVGIGQISSEVPQNLSASRPQDRQFILSSKKLLLSDSGFYLCAWGAIAGPIDRFSYNEQFFGPGTRLTVL.

The V call is TRBV7-2, the J call TRBJ2-7; weak D call: TRBD1 (5 bases). This CDR3 spans 13 amino acids. V lost 6 bases, J lost 1 base, and 10 bases lay in between. CDR1 is SGHTA and CDR2 is FQGNSA in the germline V gene. In nucleotides, the CDR3 is TGTGCCAGCAGTCAAGGGGATTCCTACGAGCAGTACTTC. It specifies CASSQGDSYEQYF.

The V call is TRBV5-1, the J call TRBJ2-1; 11 nucleotides match TRBD1. Germline-derived CDR1 and CDR2 are SGHRS and YFSETQ. Trimming removed 5 bases from V and 8 bases from J; junction bases left unmatched: 9. CDR3 length: 15 amino acids. CDR3 protein: CASRYRDRGFDEQFF. The CDR3 region has the DNA TGCGCCAGCAGATACCGGGACAGGGGGTTCGATGAGCAGTTCTTC.

The rearrangement joins TRBV20-1 to TRBJ2-7; D might be TRBD2 (6 bases). Germline lookup yields CDR1 DFQATT and CDR2 SNEGSKA (reference sequence). V lost 7 bases and J 6 bases, leaving 13 bases between the germline ends. CDR3 length: 11 residues. The CDR3 DNA reads TGCAGTGGGAATGGAGGGTCCGAGCAGTACTTC. Amino acid sequence: CSGNGGSEQYF.

A few counts support this clone. The CDR3 region is CASSSFSSKETQYF. DNA of the CDR3: TGTGCCAGCAGCTCATTCAGTAGTAAAGAGACCCAGTACTTC. The chain is built from TRBV7-8 and TRBJ2-5, with no clear D. CDR3 size: 14 residues. V was cut by 4 bases and J by 3 bases, with 12 bases left in between. The germline gives CDR1 SGHVS, CDR2 FQNEAQ.

This clone has a handful of counts. The V call is TRBV9, the J call TRBJ2-1; no clear D. This CDR3 comprises 13 residues. Germline V lookup: CDR1 SGDLS, CDR2 YYNGEE. Trimming took 0 bases from V and 8 from J, leaving 9 bases between them. This chain's CDR3 is CASSVEWSDEQFF. The CDR3 DNA is TGTGCCAGCAGCGTAGAGTGGTCAGATGAGCAGTTCTTC.

To note about this clone: Different DNA sequences within this sample yield the same CDR3. The chain recombines TRBV30 with TRBJ1-2; 9 bases are shared with TRBD1. V gave up 1 base and J gave up 6 bases; unmatched junction bases: 3. The CDR3 consists of 13 residues. CDR1 and CDR2 from the germline V gene are GTSNPN and SVGIG (reference sequence). The CDR3 loop is CAWSGGTGHGYTF. Written as DNA, the CDR3 is TGTGCCTGGAGTGGCGGGACAGGGCATGGCTACACCTTC.

V is TRBV29-1 and J is TRBJ1-2; 11 bases match TRBD1. Germline loops: CDR1 SQVTM, CDR2 ANQGSEA. The V and J ends lost 6 bases and 7 bases, in that order; junction bases with no gene match: 4. CDR3 size: 12 residues. The CDR3: CSVDGQGAGYTF. CDR3 bases: TGCAGCGTAGATGGACAGGGGGCTGGCTACACCTTC.

The rearrangement uses TRBV30 and TRBJ1-5; no reliable D call. The CDR3 extends over 13 amino acids. Per germline, CDR1 GTSNPN and CDR2 SVGIG (reference sequence). V was shortened by 2 bases and J by 1 base, with 6 bases between the two germline ends. The CDR3 spells CAWSWASNQPQHF. The CDR3 nucleotides read TGTGCCTGGAGTTGGGCCAGCAATCAGCCCCAGCATTTT.

This clone appeared once. The chain combines TRBV30 with TRBJ2-1; 10 bases align to TRBD1. The CDR3 consists of 14 residues. J was trimmed by 7 bases and V by 3 bases; bases with no gene match: 6. Looked up from germline, CDR1 is GTSNPN and CDR2 is SVGIG (reference sequence). CDR3 DNA sequence: TGTGCCTGGAGGGGGGGACAGGGGCAGAATGAGCAGTTCTTC. Encoded protein: CAWRGGQGQNEQFF. Supplemented by reference TRBV30 and TRBJ2-1, the full variable domain reads SQTIHQWPATLVQPVGSPLSLECTVEGTSNPNLYWYRQAAGRGLQLLFYSVGIGQISSEVPQNLSASRPQDRQFILSSKKLLLSDSGFYLCAWRGGQGQNEQFFGPGTRLTVL.

The count of this clone is one. V gene TRBV30 combines with J gene TRBJ2-2; D unclear. Germline-derived CDR1 and CDR2 are GTSNPN and SVGIG (reference sequence). Deletions cut 0 bases from V and 6 bases from J, with 8 bases between. The CDR3 covers 13 residues. CDR3 residues: CAWSVLKAGELFF. CDR3 DNA: TGTGCCTGGAGTGTGTTGAAAGCCGGGGAGCTGTTTTTT. The complete variable domain, with remaining parts taken from reference TRBV30 and TRBJ2-2, reads SQTIHQWPATLVQPVGSPLSLECTVEGTSNPNLYWYRQAAGRGLQLLFYSVGIGQISSEVPQNLSASRPQDRQFILSSKKLLLSDSGFYLCAWSVLKAGELFFGEGSRLTVL.

This chain links TRBV7-2 with TRBJ2-3; 8 positions match TRBD2. The V segment lost 5 bases and the J segment 2 bases; nucleotides outside the gene matches: 6. CDR1 SGHTA and CDR2 FQGNSA come from the germline V gene. The CDR3 loop spans 15 amino acids. CDR3 sequence reads: CASSPSGGATDTQYF. DNA of the CDR3: TGTGCCAGCAGCCCAAGCGGGGGTGCCACAGATACGCAGTATTTT.

The V and J genes are TRBV29-1 and TRBJ2-7, with D perhaps matching TRBD2 (7 bases). There are 11 residues in the CDR3. Between the trimmed V and J ends, which lost 6 bases and 11 bases, there was a span of 17 bases. CDR1 is SQVTM, CDR2 ANQGSEA, per germline. This CDR3 reads CSVGEGEREYF. The CDR3 DNA reads as TGCAGCGTCGGGGAGGGGGAAAGGGAGTACTTC.

In its sample, this clone was seen a few times. Here the CDR3 reads CAWSKQGLEETQYF. In DNA form, the CDR3 reads TGTGCCTGGAGTAAACAAGGACTTGAGGAGACCCAGTACTTC. This chain connects TRBV30 to TRBJ2-5, with D possibly matching TRBD2 (5 bases). There are 14 residues in the CDR3. Germline assignment: CDR1 GTSNPN and CDR2 SVGIG (reference sequence). Trimming cost V 2 bases and J 5 bases, with 15 bases left between them.